Below, 17 T cell receptor beta chains from the same sample are listed, as sequenced in a study of CD8 T cells in Susac syndrome. An input of about 0.45 to 1 ug of RNA was subjected to reverse transcription using random hexamers. TCRdb re-called the immunoSEQ multiplex PCR reads with MiXCR, one entry per CDR3 protein. The sample includes some 260,000 distinct CDR3 sequences, just under 95% seen only once; the top ten take about 0.071%. The sample taken for sequencing was CD4+ T cells from PBMCs. The receptor source for this set is a human donor with multiple sclerosis.

V gene TRBV11-1 combines with J gene TRBJ1-5; no clear D. V gave up 4 bases and J gave up 7 bases, with 11 bases separating them. This CDR3 is built from 13 residues. Germline V CDR1 and CDR2: SGHAT, FQDESV (reference sequence). The CDR3 loop is CASSSSGDQPQHF. CDR3 nucleotide sequence: TGTGCCAGCAGCTCCTCGGGTGACCAGCCCCAGCATTTT.

The chain links TRBV5-1 to TRBJ2-5; a possible D gene is TRBD1 (6 bases). The CDR3 runs to 15 residues. The V gene's germline CDR1 is SGHRS and CDR2 YFSETQ. Trimming cost V 6 bases and J 1 base, with 16 bases left between them. The CDR3 is CASKLQTGLQETQYF. CDR3 DNA sequence: TGCGCCAGCAAATTGCAAACAGGGCTCCAAGAGACCCAGTACTTC.

This sequence joins TRBV2 and TRBJ1-3; D unresolved. The CDR3 contains 10 residues. Trimming shortened V by 8 bases and J by 9 bases, and 8 bases separated the two germline ends. The V gene's germline CDR1 is SNHLY and CDR2 FYNNEI. CDR3 residues: CASARSTIYF. In DNA form, the CDR3 reads TGTGCCAGCGCTAGAAGCACCATATATTTT.

This chain links TRBV20-1 with TRBJ2-4; 9 bases align to TRBD1. J was trimmed by 1 base and V by 6 bases; bases with no gene match: 4. This CDR3 has 14 amino acids. The germline gives CDR1 DFQATT, CDR2 SNEGSKA (reference sequence). The CDR3 DNA is TGCAGTGCGGAAGGACAGGGGGCCAAAAACATTCAGTACTTC. Translated, it gives CSAEGQGAKNIQYF.

V is TRBV7-9 and J is TRBJ2-1; 11 bases are a match to TRBD1. Germline CDR1 and CDR2: SEHNR and FQNEAQ (reference sequence). Trimming took 5 bases from V and 3 from J; bases not matched to a gene: 6. This CDR3 has 16 residues. The DNA of the CDR3 is TGTGCCAGCAGCCCCCGGACAGGGGGCAGCTACAATGAGCAGTTCTTC. This codes for CASSPRTGGSYNEQFF.

V is TRBV6-5 and J is TRBJ2-3; D is undetermined. With 4 bases removed from V and 6 bases from J, the gap between germline ends came to 5 bases. Per germline, CDR1 MNHEY and CDR2 SVGAGI. The CDR3 length is 11 residues. DNA of the CDR3: TGTGCCAGCAGTTGGTCGGATACGCAGTATTTT. Protein sequence: CASSWSDTQYF.

The chain employs TRBV15 and TRBJ2-5; D is perhaps TRBD2 (6 bases). The CDR3 is 12 residues long. V dropped 5 bases and J dropped 5 bases, with 9 bases sitting between them. CDR1 LNHNV and CDR2 YYDKDF come from the germline V gene (reference sequence). CDR3 nucleotides: TGTGCCACCAGCCTAGGAGGGGAGACCCAGTACTTC. Translating it yields CATSLGGETQYF.

This chain connects TRBV19 to TRBJ1-5; D is ambiguous. The CDR3 runs to 14 residues. Trimming took 7 bases from V and 5 from J, leaving 15 bases between them. Germline V gives CDR1 LNHDA, CDR2 SQIVND (reference sequence). CDR3 amino acids: CASTVQRGYQPQHF. The CDR3 DNA reads as TGTGCCAGTACCGTCCAGCGGGGATATCAGCCCCAGCATTTT.

The chain carries TRBV2 and TRBJ2-7; 7 nucleotides agree with TRBD1. Germline V gene lookup returns CDR1 SNHLY and CDR2 FYNNEI. V gave up 7 bases and J gave up 1 base; unmatched junction bases: 4. The CDR3 is made up of 13 amino acids. Here the CDR3 reads CASTRQGSYEQYV. The CDR3 nucleotides are TGTGCCAGCACGCGACAGGGATCCTACGAGCAGTACGTC.

The chain combines TRBV14 with TRBJ2-5; D is perhaps TRBD1 or TRBD2 (5 bases each). Germline CDR1 and CDR2: SGHDN and FVKESK. This CDR3 spans 13 amino acids. V was cut by 6 bases and J by 2 bases, with 10 bases left in between. The CDR3 protein is CASSRGRQETQYF. The CDR3 DNA is TGTGCCAGCAGTCGGGGACGACAAGAGACCCAGTACTTC.

The chain links TRBV2 to TRBJ2-1; no clear D gene. The CDR3 spans 13 residues. Germline CDR1 and CDR2: SNHLY and FYNNEI. V lost 8 bases to trimming and J lost 0 bases, with 8 bases between them. The CDR3 is CASQSLSYNEQFF. The DNA of the CDR3 is TGTGCCAGCCAGTCCCTCTCCTACAATGAGCAGTTCTTC.

The rearrangement uses TRBV6-1 and TRBJ2-5, with 14 bases fitting TRBD2. Germline values: CDR1 MNHNS, CDR2 SASEGT. The CDR3 spans 18 residues. Trimming cost V 5 bases and J 5 bases; bases outside gene matches: 13. The CDR3: CASSPSLGLAGAGETQYF. The CDR3 bases are TGTGCCAGCAGTCCATCACTGGGACTAGCGGGGGCCGGGGAGACCCAGTACTTC.

The J gene is TRBJ1-2, the V gene TRBV28; the D gene is possibly TRBD1 (6 bases). Trimming shortened V by 0 bases and J by 4 bases, and 9 bases separated the two germline ends. Germline V lookup: CDR1 MDHEN, CDR2 SYDVKM. There are 14 residues in the CDR3. CDR3: CASSLWGGGYGYTF. CDR3 nucleotides: TGTGCCAGCAGTTTATGGGGGGGCGGCTATGGCTACACCTTC.

The chain uses TRBV12-3 or TRBV12-4 and TRBJ1-2; 8 bases are a match to TRBD1. Trimming took 8 bases from V and 7 from J; bases not matched to a gene: 9. The CDR3 sequence is 13 residues long. The CDR3 nucleotides are TGTGCCAGCTGGGACAGGTTGCACTTTGGCTACACCTTC. Protein sequence: CASWDRLHFGYTF.

The chain couples TRBV2 to TRBJ1-2; TRBD1 agrees at 7 bases. The CDR3 spans 15 residues. The trim removed 3 bases at V and 0 bases at J, leaving 4 bases unmatched. The germline gives CDR1 SNHLY, CDR2 FYNNEI. The CDR3 coding sequence is TGTGCCAGCAGTGATGCAGGGGGACCTAACTATGGCTACACCTTC. Protein product: CASSDAGGPNYGYTF.

This chain uses TRBV2 with TRBJ2-4; D unclear. The CDR3 extends over 11 amino acids. V lost 6 bases to trimming and J lost 4 bases, with 4 bases between them. Looked up from germline, CDR1 is SNHLY and CDR2 is FYNNEI. The DNA of the CDR3 is TGTGCCAGCAGCTCTAAAAACATTCAGTACTTC. Translation: CASSSKNIQYF.

The genes are TRBV7-2 and TRBJ2-5; D possibly matches TRBD1 or TRBD2 (5 bases each). This CDR3 contains 15 residues. Germline CDR1 reads SGHTA; CDR2 reads FQGNSA. V was shortened by 4 bases and J by 5 bases, with 17 bases between the two germline ends. This chain's CDR3 is CASSSGAGVAETQYF. The CDR3 nucleotides read TGTGCCAGCAGCTCTGGGGCCGGGGTTGCGGAGACCCAGTACTTC.